This note documents a single TCR beta chain sequence. This clone was observed once. Which antigen it targets is not known. Per-base quality was not reported, and no clone a single base away is much larger than it. TCRbeta CDR3 regions were amplified from genomic DNA using the immunoSEQ Assay, a bias-controlled multiplex PCR. Per the original workflow: Nucleated cell counts per sample were estimated from amplification of reference gene primers within the assay. To quantify the absolute abundance of each unique TCRbeta CDR3 rearrangement, sequence reads were collapsed and filtered. For each sample, productive Simpson clonality was calculated as the square root of Simpson's diversity index across productive rearrangements. TCRdb re-hosts the immuneACCESS table, in-frame sequences only. Its copies lack some clones; in the studies checked, an unresolved V gene accounts for under half of them, and the cause for the rest is not known. V and J calls and clone size are given by that table; D and trimming were obtained from the DNA. Counted in this sample were around 270,000 clones; approximately 90% of them appeared once. The ten most abundant clones make up roughly 4% of the sample.

The sample belongs to a study of blood T cell repertoires in COVID-19 (dated by TCRdb to 2019 to 2021). Looking at the study overall: Collaborator samples came from the United States, Italy and Spain and covered acute and convalescent phases of COVID-19. The material from the prospective study consisted of cDNA or gDNA derived from T cells, B-cell-depleted T cells, or PBMCs. Deeply sampled blood TCRbeta repertoires from subjects exposed to, actively infected with, or recovered from COVID-19 were included in the dataset. The repertoires were released in a freely available public database meant as a resource for research on the immune response to SARS-CoV-2. The samples were drawn from the first 160 participants of the ongoing ImmuneRACE study and from about 1,200 subjects provided by 6 global collaborators. Sample metadata almost always included a de-identified subject ID, COVID-19 status, age in years and sex. Where HLA class I and class II types were available, the types were taken from metadata supplied by the sample provider, not from assay-based typing.

Study-wide conclusions, independent of this receptor: The amount of clinical and demographic metadata varied by source and participant and was provided uncurated.

A second Seattle source provided samples from volunteer blood donors who had recovered from COVID-19. Collaborating institutions collected whole blood in K2EDTA tubes following their own protocols. For TCRbeta analysis, collaborators shipped samples as frozen whole blood, isolated PBMCs, or DNA extracted from either of those sample types. The CDR3 covers 15 residues, taking in both the cysteine and the phenylalanine. Here the CDR3 DNA is all that survives: 45 bases in frame from base 1. The junction carries 8 bases between V and J, which are trimmed by 0 bases and 1 base respectively. The germline V gene specifies SGHRS as CDR1 and YFSETQ as CDR2.

This chain joins TRBV5-1 to TRBJ2-1; the D gene is not confidently resolved. Sequenced: peripheral blood. This clonotype was obtained from a man aged 55 to 70 who had recovered from COVID-19. The DNA is TGCGCCAGCAGCTTGGACTACACTTCCTACAATGAGCAGTTCTTC. The encoded protein is CASSLDYTSYNEQFF.